The 3 T cell receptor beta chains reported below all come from one sample, sequenced in a study of regulatory T cells in long-lasting Graves disease (dated by TCRdb to about 2021). Libraries were built with multiplex PCR. TCRdb lists the instrument as Illumina HiSeq 4000. TCR beta libraries were built with iRepertoire HTBI primers and Arm-PCR amplification of CDR3 regions. In TCRdb, the public reads were trimmed at Q25 with fastp and aligned with MiXCR, with productive beta chains retained. Each record represents a unique CDR3 protein, reported with the most common genes and DNA among its rows. The sample profile shows about 470,000 distinct CDR3 sequences; around a fifth of them were found once. Of the sample, over 6% falls within the top ten clones. The time point label for this specimen denotes: persistent/refractory GD, antithyroid drugs over 5 years with positive TRAb. RNA was extracted from PBMCs in TRIzol for both TCR sequencing and RNA sequencing.

Here the sequenced sample was peripheral blood mononuclear cells (PBMCs), taken when the disease was refractory, from a patient treated with antithyroid drugs. The source is a female donor with Graves disease.

This clonotype appeared many times. The rearrangement links TRBV5-1 to TRBJ1-4; D unclear. The germline V gene has CDR1 SGHRS and CDR2 YFSETQ. V was pared by 0 bases and J by 8 bases, with 11 bases between. The CDR3 extends over 14 amino acids. The CDR3 spells CASSLGPEREKLFF. CDR3 bases: TGCGCCAGCAGCTTGGGACCGGAGCGCGAAAAACTGTTTTTT.

This clonotype was detected many times. The V call is TRBV5-1, the J call TRBJ1-2; D is unclear. V lost 0 bases and J lost 2, with 8 bases in between. Germline loops: CDR1 SGHRS, CDR2 YFSETQ. CDR3 length: 14 residues. The CDR3 loop reads CASSLAARNYGYTF. CDR3 bases: TGCGCCAGCAGCTTGGCTGCCCGAAACTATGGCTACACCTTC.

Only a few counts were recorded for this clonotype. This chain links TRBV12-3 or TRBV12-4 with TRBJ1-1, with 8 bases that match TRBD1. With 6 bases clipped from V and 4 bases from J, the junction kept 4 bases outside the gene matches. There are 13 residues in the CDR3. CDR3 DNA: TGTGCCAGCAGCCGGGGACAGGTCACTGAAGCTTTCTTT. As protein: CASSRGQVTEAFF.